What follows is one T cell receptor (beta chain) and its context. Its antigen is currently not known. It has no much larger one-base neighbor in the sample; base qualities were not kept. The entry originates in a study of vaccination effects on CD4 cells after COVID-19 (dated by TCRdb to 2022 to 2024). For context, the study as a whole: Participants received two doses of either the BNT162b2 or the mRNA-1273 mRNA SARS-CoV-2 vaccine. SARS-CoV-2 spike-specific CD4+ TCR repertoires from before and after mRNA vaccination were compared in COVID-19 convalescent patients and in infection-naive vaccine recipients. Altogether, nine to ten COVID-19 convalescent patients and a few SARS-CoV-2-naive healthy vaccine recipients made up the full study. The Oncomine TCR Beta short-read assay on an Illumina iSeq 100 was used to sequence cultures from other donors in the study.

The germline V gene specifies MGHRA as CDR1 and YSYEKL as CDR2. V is trimmed back by 5 bases and J by 6 bases, and the junction contains 3 bases that no gene match accounts for. Including cysteine and phenylalanine, the CDR3 has 13 amino acids. Only CDR3 DNA is held: 39 bases, read in frame from base 1. Overall results and qualifications from the work: Marked clonal contraction was observed in both infection-induced and vaccine-induced clones at late post-vaccination timepoints, consistent with waning T cell responses. Among healthy vaccine recipients, nearly all vaccine-induced clones were SARS-CoV-2 mono-reactive, and just 1 of 255 was cross-reactive with common cold coronaviruses. The study was limited by a small number of convalescent patients, and early post-infection timepoints were lacking.

In the ViraFEST assay, PBMC were stimulated with viral peptide pools, and TCR sequencing was then used to find antigen-specific CD4+ T cell clonotypes based on their expansion. After 10 to 11 days of culture, CD4+ T cells were isolated with the EasySep CD4+ T cell isolation kit. None of the healthy vaccine recipients had a prior SARS-CoV-2 infection, which was confirmed by nucleocapsid antibody tests that came back negative both before and after vaccination. A few million PBMC per well were cultured with around 10 ug/ml peptides in IMDM containing around 4.6% human AB serum, around 10 IU/ml IL-2 and gentamicin. On days 3 and 7, half of the culture medium was replaced with fresh IL-2-containing medium. Unless noted otherwise, every peptide stimulation condition was grown in triplicate wells. PBMC were separated from whole blood using Ficoll-Paque Plus gradient centrifugation and were then either cryopreserved at -140C or used fresh. The overlapping peptide pools covered the spike proteins of SARS-CoV-2 as well as those of the common cold coronaviruses HCoV-NL63, HCoV-OC43 and HCoV-229E. The QIAamp micro DNA kit was used to extract genomic DNA from the cultured CD4+ T cells.

Library prep was done by the immunoSEQ multiplex PCR assay. DNA from the CD4+ T cells that had been cultured and isolated underwent TCR beta CDR3 sequencing. From the authors' description of their analysis: Non-productive TCR sequences were removed, reads were trimmed to the CDR3 region, and CDR3s of at least 7 amino acids were retained. The MANAFEST web app was used to pick out antigen-specific clonotypes by comparing their expansion in peptide wells with that in reference cultures. Positive clones required FDR<0.05 expansion versus reference and all other wells, odds ratio above 5, and frequency above 0.1% in two replicate wells. Clonotypes significantly expanded in SARS-CoV-2 spike wells and in at least one common cold coronavirus spike condition were defined as cross-reactive. CDR3 similarity was assessed by Levenshtein distance using the stringdist R package, and unrooted trees were constructed with ape in R 3.6.1. TCRdb re-hosts the immuneACCESS table, in-frame sequences only. Its copies lack some clones; in the studies checked, an unresolved V gene accounts for under half of them, and the cause for the rest is not known. V, J and clone size derive from that table, while D and trimming were established from the DNA sequence. This sample is represented by 62,000 or so clones; about 80% of them were singletons. The ten largest clones represent 12% of the sample.

The sequence is built from TRBV4-1 and TRBJ2-2, with 7 middle bases fitting TRBD1. The material was CD4+ T cells from PBMCs cultured with SARS-CoV-2 spike peptides, obtained before COVID-19 vaccination. The cell subset or site label for this specimen denotes: SARS-CoV-2 spike overlapping peptide pool stimulation. The TCR comes from a human donor who received a COVID-19 vaccine. The sequenced DNA is TGCGCCAGCAGCACAGGGGTAGCCGGGGAGCTGTTTTTT. Translated, this gives CASSTGVAGELFF.